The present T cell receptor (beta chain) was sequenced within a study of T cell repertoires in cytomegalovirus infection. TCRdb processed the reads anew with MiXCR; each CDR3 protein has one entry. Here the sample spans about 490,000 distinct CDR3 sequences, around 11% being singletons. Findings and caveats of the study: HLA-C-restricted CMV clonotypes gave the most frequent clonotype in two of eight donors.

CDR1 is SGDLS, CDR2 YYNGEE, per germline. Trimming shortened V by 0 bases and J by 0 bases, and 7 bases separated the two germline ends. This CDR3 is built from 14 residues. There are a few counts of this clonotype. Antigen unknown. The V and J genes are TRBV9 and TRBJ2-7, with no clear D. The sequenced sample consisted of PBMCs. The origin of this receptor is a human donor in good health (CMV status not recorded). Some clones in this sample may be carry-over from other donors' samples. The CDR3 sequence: CASSVDSFSYEQYF. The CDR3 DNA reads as TGTGCCAGCAGCGTAGACTCCTTCTCCTACGAGCAGTACTTC.